The 8 T cell receptor beta chains reported below all come from one sample, sequenced in a study of cytotoxic CD8 clonotypes in ibrutinib-treated CLL. Measured with immunoSEQ multiplex PCR; TCRdb has only the in-frame clones, and not every one. Here the sample spans approximately 140,000 clones, about 80% being singletons. This specimen consisted of PBMCs, obtained after 12 months of ibrutinib treatment. The receptors originated from a human donor with chronic lymphocytic leukemia.

This clone was seen repeatedly, ten times or more. CDR3 loop: CASSGNGYTF. The CDR3 DNA follows: TGTGCCAGCAGTGGAAATGGCTACACCTTC. The chain has TRBV28 and TRBJ1-2; D unresolved. CDR1 and CDR2 (germline): MDHEN, SYDVKM. The CDR3 is 10 amino acids. Trimming removed 5 bases from V and 6 bases from J, with 4 bases in between.

The chain carries TRBV10-3 and TRBJ1-4, with D perhaps matching TRBD1 (6 bases). Germline CDR1 is ENHRY and CDR2 is SYGVKD. V was cut by 10 bases and J by 5 bases, with 17 bases left in between. This CDR3 spans 14 amino acids. The CDR3 bases are TGTGCCAGCAGCCTCGGACAGAAGAATGAAAAACTGTTTTTT. Its translation is CASSLGQKNEKLFF.

This chain joins TRBV6-5 and TRBJ2-7; 7 nucleotides line up with TRBD2. Germline trimming cut 0 bases from V and 2 bases from J; bases unmatched to any gene: 4. The germline V gene has CDR1 MNHEY and CDR2 SVGAGI. The CDR3 totals 15 residues. The CDR3, as DNA: TGTGCCAGCAGTTACTCGTCGAGCGGGACCTACGAGCAGTACTTC. This gives the protein CASSYSSSGTYEQYF.

This chain links TRBV7-9 with TRBJ1-1, with D unresolved. Germline-derived CDR1 and CDR2 are SEHNR and FQNEAQ (reference sequence). The CDR3 loop spans 12 amino acids. V was cut by 7 bases and J by 8 bases, with 14 bases left in between. CDR3 residues: CASMNSQHEAFF. The CDR3 nucleotides read TGTGCCAGCATGAACTCTCAGCACGAAGCTTTCTTT.

The rearrangement uses TRBV7-8 and TRBJ1-2; 11 positions match TRBD1. V shed 5 bases and J 2 bases; nucleotides not matched to a gene: 7. The CDR3 consists of 16 residues. The germline CDR1 and CDR2 sequences are SGHVS and FQNEAQ. CDR3 in DNA: TGTGCCAGCAGCCAGGACAGGGGGCTAGGAAACTATGGCTACACCTTC. The encoded protein is CASSQDRGLGNYGYTF.

V is TRBV28 and J is TRBJ2-3, with a tentative D call TRBD2 (6 bases). Trimming took 8 bases from V and 0 from J, leaving 12 bases between them. The germline CDR1 and CDR2 sequences are MDHEN and SYDVKM. The CDR3 spans 14 residues. For the CDR3, the DNA is TGTGCCAGCGGCCAAGGGACTAGCACAGATACGCAGTATTTT. As protein: CASGQGTSTDTQYF.

The rearrangement joins TRBV5-1 to TRBJ2-3; 8 bases map to TRBD1. The CDR3 length is 15 residues. V shed 4 bases and J 6 bases; nucleotides not matched to a gene: 10. Germline loops: CDR1 SGHRS, CDR2 YFSETQ. DNA of the CDR3: TGCGCCAGCAGCCTGGGACAGGTCTTTGCGGATACGCAGTATTTT. Protein product: CASSLGQVFADTQYF.

The chain couples TRBV5-1 to TRBJ2-3, with 10 bases identical to TRBD2. CDR1 and CDR2 (germline): SGHRS, YFSETQ. The CDR3 extends over 17 amino acids. Germline trimming cut 4 bases from V and 4 bases from J; bases unmatched to any gene: 12. CDR3 loop: CASSPPLAGEQADTQYF. The CDR3 coding sequence is TGCGCCAGCAGCCCCCCGCTAGCGGGGGAACAGGCAGATACGCAGTATTTT.